These 18 T cell receptor beta chains came from one sample sequenced in a study of T cell changes during pregnancy in multiple sclerosis. Profiling relied on immunoSEQ multiplex PCR, and the TCRdb table lists in-frame clones only, not all of them. Altogether 75,000 to 80,000 clones are present, over 85% being singletons, with the ten largest covering around 0.75%. The material was peripheral blood, obtained in the second trimester of pregnancy. These receptor sequences come from a female donor in good health, enrolled as a control in a pregnancy study.

J is TRBJ2-1 and V is TRBV7-6, with 14 bases lining up with TRBD2. The CDR3 sequence is 18 residues long. V was pared by 4 bases and J by 3 bases, with 8 bases of the junction left unmatched. Germline CDR1 and CDR2: SGHVS and FNYEAQ. CDR3 bases: TGTGCCAGCAGCTCCGGACTAGCGGGGGGTGGGAACTACAATGAGCAGTTCTTC. Translation: CASSSGLAGGGNYNEQFF.

This rearrangement joins TRBV5-6 to TRBJ1-2; D possibly corresponds to TRBD1 (6 bases). V gave up 2 bases and J gave up 0 bases, with 8 bases separating them. CDR3 length: 14 residues. The germline V gene has CDR1 SGHDT and CDR2 YYEEEE. The CDR3 spells CASSLGTTNYGYTF. The DNA for the CDR3 is TGTGCCAGCAGCTTAGGGACAACTAACTATGGCTACACCTTC.

The rearrangement links TRBV6-1 to TRBJ2-1; 8 nucleotides agree with TRBD2. V trimming: 3 bases; J trimming: 4 bases; junction bases outside the gene matches: 8. This CDR3 contains 16 residues. Germline CDR1 is MNHNS and CDR2 is SASEGT. The CDR3 sequence is CASSDLERGGYNEQFF. CDR3 in DNA: TGTGCCAGCAGTGACCTGGAACGGGGGGGATACAATGAGCAGTTCTTC.

This rearrangement joins TRBV6-5 to TRBJ1-2; maybe TRBD1 (5 bases). This CDR3 is 14 amino acids long. V lost 0 bases and J 2 bases, leaving 7 bases between the germline ends. Germline lookup yields CDR1 MNHEY and CDR2 SVGAGI. CDR3 sequence reads: CASSYSGHNYGYTF. Written as DNA, the CDR3 is TGTGCCAGCAGTTACTCCGGACACAACTATGGCTACACCTTC.

This chain links TRBV7-9 with TRBJ2-3; possibly TRBD1 for D (5 bases). V was clipped by 5 bases and J by 5 bases, with 14 bases between them. This CDR3 has 14 amino acids. Germline-derived CDR1 and CDR2 are SEHNR and FQNEAQ (reference sequence). The CDR3 coding sequence is TGTGCCAGCAGCAACTATAGAGACAGAGATACGCAGTATTTT. Translating gives CASSNYRDRDTQYF.

Only one count was recorded for this clone. The chain carries TRBV2 and TRBJ1-2; 8 nucleotides align to TRBD1. The CDR3 is 13 residues long. The V and J ends lost 6 bases and 4 bases, in that order; junction bases with no gene match: 4. Germline CDR1 and CDR2: SNHLY and FYNNEI. The DNA for the CDR3 is TGTGCCAGCAGCGCCGGGACAGGCTATGGCTACACCTTC. Translated, it gives CASSAGTGYGYTF. Full variable domain (outside the CDR3, taken from reference TRBV2 and TRBJ1-2): EPEVTQTPSHQVTQMGQEVILRCVPISNHLYFYWYRQILGQKVEFLVSFYNNEISEKSEIFDDQFSVERPDGSNFTLKIRSTKLEDSAMYFCASSAGTGYGYTFGSGTRLTVV.

This chain links TRBV5-1 with TRBJ2-3, with D possibly matching TRBD2 (6 bases). CDR3 size: 16 residues. Germline CDR1 is SGHRS and CDR2 is YFSETQ. The V end was cut by 0 bases, the J end by 2 bases, with 13 bases between. The CDR3 region has the DNA TGCGCCAGCAGCTTGGAGGTGGGGAGGCCCACAGATACGCAGTATTTT. Protein product: CASSLEVGRPTDTQYF.

The chain is built from TRBV6-1 and TRBJ2-2; 11 bases are a match to TRBD1. Germline CDR1 reads MNHNS; CDR2 reads SASEGT. The junction had 9 bases not matched to a gene; V was cut back by 3 bases and J by 6 bases. The CDR3 runs to 17 residues. CDR3 DNA: TGTGCCAGCAGTGAGATCTCCGGGACAGGGGGTTCCGGGGAGCTGTTTTTT. Translation: CASSEISGTGGSGELFF.

The chain recombines TRBV30 with TRBJ1-6, with a weak D call TRBD1 (5 bases). CDR3 size: 13 residues. The germline gives CDR1 GTSNPN, CDR2 SVGIG (reference sequence). V lost 2 bases and J lost 10, with 12 bases in between. CDR3 in DNA: TGTGCCTGGAGTACCGCCGGGGGGTCACCCCTCCACTTT. Its protein is CAWSTAGGSPLHF.

This chain joins TRBV28 and TRBJ2-7; the D gene is possibly TRBD1 (5 bases). With 8 bases removed from V and 2 bases from J, the gap between germline ends came to 25 bases. This CDR3 is 17 amino acids long. Germline CDR1 and CDR2: MDHEN and SYDVKM. CDR3 sequence: CASLAPAGFSAAYEQYF. In DNA, the CDR3 is TGTGCCAGCCTTGCCCCAGCAGGGTTCAGCGCAGCCTACGAGCAGTACTTC.

J is TRBJ1-1 and V is TRBV5-4; 8 bases are shared with TRBD1. After removal of 0 bases from V and 3 bases from J, the junction contained 10 bases not matched to a gene. The CDR3 length is 17 residues. Germline values: CDR1 SGHNT, CDR2 YYREEE (reference sequence). The CDR3 sequence is CASSLGYQTGGDTEAFF. As DNA, the CDR3 is TGTGCCAGCAGCTTGGGGTATCAAACAGGGGGGGACACTGAAGCTTTCTTT.

This clone was counted only a few times. V usage is TRBV7-9 and J usage is TRBJ2-3, with 7 positions matching TRBD2. The CDR3 is 15 amino acids. The junction had 12 bases not matched to a gene; V was cut back by 3 bases and J by 9 bases. Germline CDR1 reads SEHNR; CDR2 reads FQNEAQ (reference sequence). Here the CDR3 DNA reads TGTGCCAGCAGCTTGTTAGGGACTAAGAATATGACGCAGTATTTT. The encoded protein is CASSLLGTKNMTQYF. The entire variable domain, with the rest obtained from reference TRBV7-9 and TRBJ2-3, is as follows: DTGVSQNPRHKITKRGQNVTFRCDPISEHNRLYWYRQTLGQGPEFLTYFQNEAQLEKSRLLSDRFSAERPKGSFSTLEIQRTEQGDSAMYLCASSLLGTKNMTQYFGPGTRLTVL.

V and J are TRBV19 and TRBJ1-5, with D unresolved. Germline-derived CDR1 and CDR2 are LNHDA and SQIVND (reference sequence). Trimming removed 5 bases from V and 3 bases from J, with 5 bases in between. The CDR3 contains 12 residues. CDR3 amino acids: CASSFINQPQHF. The CDR3 DNA reads as TGTGCCAGTAGTTTTATCAATCAGCCCCAGCATTTT. Full variable domain (outside the CDR3, taken from reference TRBV19 and TRBJ1-5): DGGITQSPKYLFRKEGQNVTLSCEQNLNHDAMYWYRQDPGQGLRLIYYSQIVNDFQKGDIAEGYSVSREKKESFPLTVTSAQKNPTAFYLCASSFINQPQHFGDGTRLSIL.

This chain connects TRBV7-9 to TRBJ2-7; D gene unclear. Germline V lookup: CDR1 SEHNR, CDR2 FQNEAQ (reference sequence). The CDR3 is made up of 12 amino acids. Trimming shortened V by 5 bases and J by 7 bases, and 12 bases separated the two germline ends. The CDR3 region has the DNA TGTGCCAGCAGCCTAACCGTAGAAGAGCAGTACTTC. Amino acids: CASSLTVEEQYF.

This clone was picked up one time. CDR3: CASSPGTEYGYTF. In DNA, the CDR3 is TGTGCCAGCAGCCCGGGGACAGAATATGGCTACACCTTC. This chain joins TRBV7-3 and TRBJ1-2, with 7 bases aligning to TRBD1. Unmatched junction bases numbered 5, after V lost 5 bases and J lost 5 bases. This CDR3 contains 13 residues. Germline CDR1 SGHTA, CDR2 FQGTGA. Supplemented by reference TRBV7-3 and TRBJ1-2, the full variable domain reads GAGVSQTPSNKVTEKGKYVELRCDPISGHTALYWYRQSLGQGPEFLIYFQGTGAADDSGLPNDRFFAVRPEGSVSTLKIQRTERGDSAVYLCASSPGTEYGYTFGSGTRLTVV.

The V gene is TRBV27, the J gene TRBJ1-1; the D gene is possibly TRBD1 (6 bases). V was pared by 6 bases and J by 0 bases, with 8 bases between. The V gene's germline CDR1 is MNHEY and CDR2 SMNVEV (reference sequence). This CDR3 comprises 13 residues. CDR3 bases: TGTGCCAGCAGGGACAGTATGAACACTGAAGCTTTCTTT. Its protein product is CASRDSMNTEAFF.

This clone was counted ten times or more. Different DNA sequences within this sample yield the same CDR3. The chain combines TRBV19 with TRBJ1-5; D remains unclear. From germline, CDR1 is LNHDA and CDR2 SQIVND (reference sequence). The CDR3 loop spans 12 amino acids. Trimming cost V 3 bases and J 7 bases, with 7 bases left between them. CDR3 loop: CASSIREQPQHF. The CDR3 DNA reads TGTGCCAGTAGTATTCGGGAACAGCCCCAGCATTTT.

This clone occurred once. The rearrangement uses TRBV30 and TRBJ1-1; D is undetermined. The germline V and J ends were trimmed by 0 bases and 8 bases, with 10 bases remaining between them. Germline CDR1 and CDR2: GTSNPN and SVGIG (reference sequence). The CDR3 has 12 amino acids. CDR3 loop: CAWSVIFGEAFF. In DNA, the CDR3 is TGTGCCTGGAGTGTAATTTTCGGGGAAGCTTTCTTT.